This T cell receptor beta chain was documented in a study of T cell responses to AZD1222 COVID-19 vaccine. In regard to this clone: Its antigen is not identified.

V gave up 0 bases and J gave up 4 bases; unmatched junction bases: 9. The CDR3 has 16 residues. The germline CDR1 and CDR2 sequences are SGDLS and YYNGEE. General observations from the study: Repertoires were obtained solely post-peak T cell response. Just 5 to 7 people given AZD1222 tested seropositive at baseline.

Profiling relied on immunoSEQ multiplex PCR, and the TCRdb table lists in-frame clones only, not all of them. The sample has about 140,000 clones; 80% to 95% are singletons. This receptor was obtained from an adult in good health. The starting material was peripheral blood, obtained on day 0 of AZD1222 vaccination. The V gene is TRBV9, the J gene TRBJ1-2; 7 bases match TRBD1. The CDR3 reads CASSVAPQTGSYGYTF. CDR3 nucleotides: TGTGCCAGCAGCGTAGCCCCACAGACAGGGAGCTATGGCTACACCTTC.